The source of this TCR beta chain is a study of T cells and Merkel cell carcinoma outcomes. Study results and caveats: In Merkel cell carcinoma, repertoire and T-cell density reportedly predicted outcomes.

Measured with immunoSEQ multiplex PCR; TCRdb has only the in-frame clones, and not every one. Of about 15,000 clones in the sample, roughly 79% were seen once. Points on this clone: Its antigen is unknown.

The CDR3 is 14 residues long. Germline loops: CDR1 SGHRS, CDR2 YFSETQ. With 5 bases removed from V and 0 bases from J, the gap between germline ends came to 10 bases. The source is a human donor with Merkel cell carcinoma. The sample comprised tumor tissue from Merkel cell carcinoma. The V call is TRBV5-1, the J call TRBJ2-3; D unresolved. CDR3 in DNA: TGCGCCAGCAGGTCTGAGAGGAGCACAGATACGCAGTATTTT. Its protein product is CASRSERSTDTQYF.